This TCR beta chain originates from a study of cytomegalovirus exposure and HLA in healthy donors. Points from the study as a whole: From TCR beta sequences, most subjects' HLA-A and HLA-B alleles were reportedly predicted accurately.

With 3 bases removed from V and 6 bases from J, the gap between germline ends came to 8 bases. Germline loops: CDR1 MDHEN, CDR2 SYDVKM. The CDR3 loop spans 13 amino acids. Researchers ran the PCR with 60 Vbeta and 13 Jbeta primers. Assay used: immunoSEQ multiplex PCR; TCRdb lists only in-frame clones, some missing. The sample has roughly 140,000 clones, over 70% seen once. In regard to this clone: The antigen is undetermined.

The rearrangement uses TRBV28 and TRBJ1-4; D ambiguous. This receptor was taken from a male donor in good health and CMV-seronegative. The source material was PBMCs. CDR3 sequence: CASSFGAYEKLFF. The CDR3 nucleotides are TGTGCCAGCAGTTTTGGAGCTTATGAAAAACTGTTTTTT.